These 8 T cell receptor beta chains were sequenced from one sample in a study of T cell responses to AZD1222 COVID-19 vaccine. TCRdb's table, derived via immunoSEQ multiplex PCR, lists solely in-frame clones and lacks some. This sample yields under 170,000 clones, of which more than 80% are seen a single time; around 2.9% belongs to the top ten. The material was peripheral blood, obtained 28 days after the second AZD1222 dose. All receptors come from an adult who received the AZD1222 COVID-19 vaccine.

This chain joins TRBV12-3 or TRBV12-4 and TRBJ2-1; no clear D gene. V gave up 5 bases and J gave up 5 bases, with 7 bases separating them. This CDR3 comprises 12 residues. CDR3 sequence: CASSPSDNEQFF. The CDR3 coding sequence is TGTGCCAGCAGTCCTAGTGACAATGAGCAGTTCTTC.

The V call is TRBV27, the J call TRBJ2-3; D is ambiguous. Germline CDR1 MNHEY, CDR2 SMNVEV (reference sequence). The CDR3 sequence is 13 residues long. V lost 8 bases, J lost 5 bases, and 14 bases lay in between. Here the CDR3 reads CASAWLLEDTQYF. The CDR3 nucleotides are TGTGCCAGCGCTTGGTTGTTGGAAGATACGCAGTATTTT.

This chain connects TRBV6-2 or TRBV6-3 to TRBJ1-2, with D unresolved. From germline, CDR1 is MNHEY and CDR2 SVGEGT. This CDR3 is built from 16 residues. The ends were cut back, 2 bases at V and 6 bases at J, with 19 bases in the middle. CDR3 sequence (DNA): TGTGCCAGCAGTTACGATTTAGGAGGTAAAGGTCATGGCTACACCTTC. Encoded protein: CASSYDLGGKGHGYTF.

CDR3 protein: CASSLGGAARGAFF. The CDR3 DNA follows: TGTGCCAGCAGTTTAGGAGGGGCAGCGAGGGGAGCTTTCTTT. The chain is built from TRBV27 and TRBJ1-1; perhaps TRBD1 as D (5 bases). Germline loops: CDR1 MNHEY, CDR2 SMNVEV (reference sequence). Trimming stripped 2 bases from V and 10 bases from J, with 17 bases between. The CDR3 runs to 14 residues.

This sequence joins TRBV5-1 and TRBJ2-2; perhaps D is TRBD1 or TRBD2 (6 bases each). Germline V gene sequence: CDR1 SGHRS, CDR2 YFSETQ. The CDR3 has 17 amino acids. Trimming took off 3 bases at V and 0 bases at J, with 15 bases between the two ends. The CDR3 DNA sequence: TGCGCCAGCAGCTCCAGGGGCGGCGGGACGAACACCGGGGAGCTGTTTTTT. This sequence encodes CASSSRGGGTNTGELFF.

J is TRBJ1-2 and V is TRBV20-1; D remains unclear. Germline CDR1 is DFQATT and CDR2 is SNEGSKA (reference sequence). The CDR3 sequence is 9 residues long. V lost 2 bases and J 8 bases, leaving 3 bases between the germline ends. The CDR3: CSARNGYTF. Here the CDR3 DNA reads TGCAGTGCTAGAAACGGCTACACCTTC.

The chain employs TRBV7-9 and TRBJ2-6, with TRBD1 matching over 7 bases. CDR1 and CDR2 (germline): SEHNR, FQNEAQ (reference sequence). J lost 0 bases, V lost 1 base, and 3 bases had no gene match. The CDR3 covers 17 residues. Here the CDR3 DNA reads TGTGCCAGCAGCTTAGGACAGGGCGCCTCTGGGGCCAACGTCCTGACTTTC. As protein: CASSLGQGASGANVLTF.

The chain recombines TRBV30 with TRBJ2-1, with a weak D call TRBD1 (6 bases). The CDR3 consists of 15 residues. V was shortened by 5 bases and J by 0 bases, with 14 bases between the two germline ends. Germline V gene data show CDR1 as GTSNPN and CDR2 as SVGIG (reference sequence). Written as DNA, the CDR3 is TGTGCCTGGTCCGAGGGGGTGAGCTCCTACAATGAGCAGTTCTTC. Encoded protein: CAWSEGVSSYNEQFF.